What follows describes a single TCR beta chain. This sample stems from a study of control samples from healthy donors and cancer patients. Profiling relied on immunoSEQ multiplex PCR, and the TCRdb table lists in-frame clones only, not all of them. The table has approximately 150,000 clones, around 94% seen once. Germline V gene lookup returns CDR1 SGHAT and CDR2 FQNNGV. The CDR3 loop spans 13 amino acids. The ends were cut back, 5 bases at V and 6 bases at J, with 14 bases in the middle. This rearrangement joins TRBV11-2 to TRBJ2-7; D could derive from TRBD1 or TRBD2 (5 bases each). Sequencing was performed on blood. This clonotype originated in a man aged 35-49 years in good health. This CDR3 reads CASSRGDGREQYF. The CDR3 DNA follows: TGTGCCAGCAGCCGAGGGGACGGCCGCGAGCAGTACTTC.